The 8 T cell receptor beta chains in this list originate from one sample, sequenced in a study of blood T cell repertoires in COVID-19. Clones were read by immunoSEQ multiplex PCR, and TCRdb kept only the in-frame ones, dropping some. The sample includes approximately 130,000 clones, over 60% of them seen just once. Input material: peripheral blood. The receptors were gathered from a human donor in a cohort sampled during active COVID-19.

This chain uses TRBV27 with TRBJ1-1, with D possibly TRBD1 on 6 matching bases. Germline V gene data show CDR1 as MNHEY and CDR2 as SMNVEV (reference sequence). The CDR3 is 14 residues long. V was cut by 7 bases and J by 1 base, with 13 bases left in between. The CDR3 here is CASTQGGGNTEAFF. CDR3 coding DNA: TGTGCCAGCACCCAAGGGGGGGGGAACACTGAAGCTTTCTTT.

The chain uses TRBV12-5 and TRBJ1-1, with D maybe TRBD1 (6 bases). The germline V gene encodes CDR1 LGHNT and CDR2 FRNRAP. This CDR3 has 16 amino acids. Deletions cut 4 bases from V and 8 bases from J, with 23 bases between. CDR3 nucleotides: TGTGCTAGTGGTTCCTCGGGGGGCCGGTTGAGACGCGAAGCTTTCTTT. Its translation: CASGSSGGRLRREAFF. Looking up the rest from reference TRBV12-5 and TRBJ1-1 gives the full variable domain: DARVTQTPRHKVTEMGQEVTMRCQPILGHNTVFWYRQTMMQGLELLAYFRNRAPLDDSGMPKDRFSAEMPDATLATLKIQPSEPRDSAVYFCASGSSGGRLRREAFFGQGTRLTVV.

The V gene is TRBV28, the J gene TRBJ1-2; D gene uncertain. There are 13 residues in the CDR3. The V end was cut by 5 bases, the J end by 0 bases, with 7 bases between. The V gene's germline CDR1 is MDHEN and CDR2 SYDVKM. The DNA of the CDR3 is TGTGCCAGCAGTAAAGCCTCTAACTATGGCTACACCTTC. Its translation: CASSKASNYGYTF.

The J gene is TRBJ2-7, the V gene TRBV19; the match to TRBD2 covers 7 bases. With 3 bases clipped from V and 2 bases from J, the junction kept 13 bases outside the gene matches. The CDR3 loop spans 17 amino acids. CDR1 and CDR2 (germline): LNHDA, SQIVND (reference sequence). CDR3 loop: CASSIDSGTTRPYEQYF. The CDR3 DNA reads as TGTGCCAGTAGTATTGATTCCGGGACTACAAGGCCCTACGAGCAGTACTTC. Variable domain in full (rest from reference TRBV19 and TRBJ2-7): DGGITQSPKYLFRKEGQNVTLSCEQNLNHDAMYWYRQDPGQGLRLIYYSQIVNDFQKGDIAEGYSVSREKKESFPLTVTSAQKNPTAFYLCASSIDSGTTRPYEQYFGPGTRLTVT.

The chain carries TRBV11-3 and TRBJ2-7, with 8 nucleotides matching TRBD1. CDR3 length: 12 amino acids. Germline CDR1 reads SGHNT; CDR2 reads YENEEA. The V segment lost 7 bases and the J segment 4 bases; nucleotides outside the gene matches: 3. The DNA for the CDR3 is TGTGCCAGCAACGACAGGGGATACGAGCAGTACTTC. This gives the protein CASNDRGYEQYF.

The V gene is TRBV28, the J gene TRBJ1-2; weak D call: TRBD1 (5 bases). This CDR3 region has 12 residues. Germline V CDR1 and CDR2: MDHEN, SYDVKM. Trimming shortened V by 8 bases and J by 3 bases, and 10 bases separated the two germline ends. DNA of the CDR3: TGTGCCAGCCGGGGGGATGACTATGGCTACACCTTC. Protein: CASRGDDYGYTF.

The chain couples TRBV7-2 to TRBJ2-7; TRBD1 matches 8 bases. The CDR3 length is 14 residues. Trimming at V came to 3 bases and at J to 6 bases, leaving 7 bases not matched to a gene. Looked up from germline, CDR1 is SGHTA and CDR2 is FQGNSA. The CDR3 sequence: CASSFSGGHTEQYF. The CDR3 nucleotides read TGTGCCAGCAGCTTCTCAGGGGGCCACACCGAGCAGTACTTC.

The CDR3 here is CASSGWGVGGYTF. In DNA form, the CDR3 reads TGCGCCAGCAGCGGCTGGGGGGTGGGCGGCTACACCTTC. The J gene is TRBJ1-2, the V gene TRBV5-1; maybe TRBD1 (5 bases). V was cut by 4 bases and J by 8 bases, with 15 bases left in between. Germline V gene data show CDR1 as SGHRS and CDR2 as YFSETQ. The CDR3 has 13 residues.